This T cell receptor (beta chain) originates from a study of cytomegalovirus exposure and HLA in healthy donors. PCR used 60 Vbeta primers and 13 Jbeta primers. Profiled with immunoSEQ multiplex PCR; TCRdb holds only in-frame clones, not every one. The sample contains some 65,000 clones, 70% to 80% of which appear only once. Of note for this clone: Its antigen is not known.

Findings and caveats of the study: Later analysis suggested links between common viral pathogens and several top significant clusters. The records held CMV serostatus as the only immune exposure information. There were three CMV-associated chains whose specificity for CMV antigens was confirmed in vitro. Most CMV-associated TCR beta chains were later found to appear HLA-restricted.

CDR3 size: 16 residues. With 10 bases removed from V and 0 bases from J, the gap between germline ends came to 18 bases. From germline, CDR1 is LNHDA and CDR2 SQIVND (reference sequence). The chain has TRBV19 and TRBJ2-2; no clear D. The TCR originated in a girl aged 10 to 17 in good health and CMV-seropositive. Input material: PBMCs. CDR3: CATKFDSPANTGELFF. DNA for the CDR3: TGTGCCACAAAATTCGACTCCCCCGCGAACACCGGGGAGCTGTTTTTT.